This record concerns one T cell receptor beta chain sequence. The sample comes from a study of cytomegalovirus exposure and HLA in healthy donors. Germline assignment: CDR1 SEHNR and CDR2 FQNEAQ (reference sequence). V dropped 7 bases and J dropped 8 bases, with 14 bases sitting between them. The CDR3 is 12 amino acids. The PCR ran on 60 Vbeta and 13 Jbeta primers. Repertoires were generated with immunoSEQ multiplex PCR, while TCRdb's copy carries only in-frame clones and drops some. The table has about 170,000 clones, around 74% seen once. The V and J genes are TRBV7-9 and TRBJ1-2; TRBD1 might be the D (5 bases). The sequenced sample consisted of PBMCs. The clonotype originates from a female donor in good health and CMV-seronegative. The CDR3: CASILGGDGYTF. The CDR3 DNA is TGTGCCAGCATCCTAGGAGGGGACGGCTACACCTTC.